This record concerns one TCR beta chain sequence. Germline values: CDR1 MNHEY, CDR2 SVGEGT. Trimming removed 11 bases at V and 0 bases at J, with 14 bases between. The CDR3 length is 14 residues. The data were obtained in a study of blood T cells in healthy people across ages. A second PCR of roughly 6 to 12 cycles used a sample-barcoded 5' primer and a J-beta primer mix. TCRdb processed the 5' RACE reads anew with MiXCR; each CDR3 protein has one entry. Of almost 800,000 distinct CDR3 sequences detected, roughly 50% appear once; the ten largest clones hold over 20%. V usage is TRBV6-2 or TRBV6-3 and J usage is TRBJ2-1; D gene ambiguous. This receptor was obtained from a man aged 30-40 years in good health. Sequenced material: blood. The CDR3 nucleotides read TGTGCCGGCAATCCCTGGGCCTCCTACAATGAGCAGTTCTTC. This translates into CAGNPWASYNEQFF.